This TCR beta chain was captured by sequencing in a study of lymphopenia after photon versus proton radiotherapy. Overall study results and limits: Proton therapy kept repertoires fairly stable, unlike photons, which gained effector/memory cells. Better survival with proton therapy was suggested as possible, not demonstrated. In patients who died, overall survival fell as post-nadir TCR diversity dropped more.

Germline V gives CDR1 MNHEY, CDR2 SVGAGI. This CDR3 is 13 amino acids long. V was shortened by 7 bases and J by 4 bases, with 13 bases between the two germline ends. With respect to this clone: Its antigen is unidentified.

Measured with immunoSEQ multiplex PCR; TCRdb has only the in-frame clones, and not every one. Of around 150,000 clones in the sample, 80% to 90% were seen once. The sequence came from a middle-aged man with gastric cancer. The V gene is TRBV6-5, the J gene TRBJ1-2; D is undetermined. The sample here was peripheral blood, taken from a patient treated with photon-based radiotherapy. In DNA, the CDR3 is TGTGCCAGCAAAAATGGGCCCCTCTATGGCTACACCTTC. Translated, it gives CASKNGPLYGYTF.